This TCR beta chain is drawn from a study of T-cell reconstitution after alpha-beta-depleted transplantation in children. Study observations and caveats: At day 60, the high TCRbeta diversity found in some patients originated from recipient T cells and thymic progenitors that had survived. One year after transplant, T-cell counts and diversity came mostly from newly produced T cells. Reportedly, roughly two months post-transplant, alpha-beta T cells arose from several hundred expanded graft clones.

The germline CDR1 and CDR2 sequences are SEHNR and FQNEAQ (reference sequence). The CDR3 is made up of 13 amino acids. Trimming cost V 5 bases and J 12 bases; bases outside gene matches: 7. Preparation of the TCRbeta library used unique molecular identifiers. TCRdb passed the PCR reads through MiXCR, listing each CDR3 protein once. The sample carries hundreds of thousands of distinct CDR3 sequences, around 13% recorded once. This clonotype turned up a few times. What it binds is not known. Source: PBMCs, taken before TCRalphabeta/CD19-depleted stem cell transplant. The sequence derives from a girl under 10 years old with congenital amegakaryocytic thrombocytopenia, due to receive a stem cell transplant. The chain carries TRBV7-9 and TRBJ2-1; TRBD1 agrees at 10 bases. The CDR3 bases are TGTGCCAGCAGCCCCAGTTGGACAGGGGGGCAGTTCTTC. Encoded protein: CASSPSWTGGQFF.